A single T cell receptor (beta chain) is shown here with its context. Negative isolation was used for CD8+ and CD4+ T cells, and FACS enrichment was applied to TEMRA cells. CDR3 length: 16 residues. Per the germline V gene, CDR1 is SGHTA and CDR2 is FQGNSA. Trimming removed 5 bases at V and 6 bases at J, with 21 bases between. The source of the sample is a study of CD8 T cells in Susac syndrome. An amount of RNA that ranged from roughly 0.45 to 1 ug was reverse transcribed with random hexamers. The amplification used immunoSEQ multiplex PCR on TCR beta CDR3; it spanned 54 Vbeta and 13 Jbeta. TCRdb analysed the immunoSEQ multiplex PCR reads with MiXCR anew, one entry per CDR3 protein. The profile shows 200,000 to 250,000 distinct CDR3 sequences, 95% of them singletons.

The sample taken for sequencing was CD4+ T cells from PBMCs. The chain joins TRBV7-2 to TRBJ2-3; possible D gene TRBD2, 6 bases. The origin of this receptor is a human donor with multiple sclerosis. The chain's CDR3 is CASSRRPGTLRDTQYF. The CDR3, as DNA: TGTGCCAGCAGCCGACGACCCGGGACTCTACGGGATACGCAGTATTTT.